Following are 20 T cell receptor beta chains from one sample sequenced in a study of tumor and adjacent non-tumor tissue in lung cancer. No cell sorting was done before RNA was extracted from the tissue. More than 3 cm separated this lung sample from the edge of the tumor. A modified ARM-PCR protocol with three rounds of nested PCR amplified TCRbeta. From the multiplex PCR reads, TCRdb called clonotypes with MiXCR, one entry per CDR3 protein. The sample lists 60,000 to 70,000 distinct CDR3 sequences, 76% seen once, with 35% to 50% in the top ten. Sequencing was carried out using distant non-tumor lung tissue. These receptors were collected from a man aged 55-75 years with non-small cell lung cancer.

Turning to this clonotype: The germline gene is not matched at one end of the junction; a read error may be the cause. The rearrangement uses TRBV10-3 and TRBJ2-3, with TRBD1 matching 7 bases. This CDR3 is built from 15 residues. The germline V gene has CDR1 ENHRY and CDR2 SYGVKD. The CDR3 coding sequence is TGTGTCATCAGTGGTAGGGGGCGTCGCACAGATACACAGTATTTT. This gives the protein CVISGRGRRTDTQYF.

With respect to this clonotype: An end of the junction does not agree with germline; a read error may underlie this. This sequence joins TRBV4-1 and TRBJ1-2, with a possible D match to TRBD1 (6 bases). Germline V gives CDR1 MGHRA, CDR2 YSYEKL. The length of the CDR3 is 15 residues. In nucleotides, the CDR3 is TGCGCCAGTAGCCAAGATTTGGGGACACACTATGGCTACACCTTC. Amino acid sequence: CASSQDLGTHYGYTF.

Notes on this clonotype: Here the CDR3 omits its conserved ending phenylalanine or tryptophan, so a read error is the likely source. The chain joins TRBV4-1 to TRBJ2-7; perhaps D is TRBD1 or TRBD2 (5 bases each). CDR3 length equals 12 residues. Germline V gene sequence: CDR1 MGHRA, CDR2 YSYEKL. The ends were cut back, 4 bases at V and 6 bases at J, with 10 bases in the middle. The CDR3 coding sequence is TGCGCCAGCAGCCCAGGGACCTGCGAGCAGTACTCC. As protein: CASSPGTCEQYS.

The V and J genes are TRBV12-3 or TRBV12-4 and TRBJ2-7, with TRBD1 identical over 11 bases. CDR3 length: 14 residues. CDR3 bases: TGTGATGGCAGTCCCGGGACAGGGGGTCTCGAGCAGTACTTC. It encodes CDGSPGTGGLEQYF.

With respect to this clonotype: The conserved phenylalanine or tryptophan normally closing the CDR3 is absent here, so this likely arose from a read error. Because the CDR3's place on the DNA is in doubt, the DNA is left out and the CDR3 is given as listed by TCRdb. The chain has TRBV30 and TRBJ1-2; TRBD1 reflects the table's D call only, with no check against the DNA. The V gene's germline CDR1 is GTSNPN and CDR2 SVGIG (reference sequence). The CDR3 is made up of 14 amino acids, end residues included. CDR3 sequence reads: CAWSVTGGYYGYIS.

Of note for this clonotype: This CDR3 fails to terminate in the conserved phenylalanine or tryptophan, so it likely reflects a read error. The chain links TRBV6-6 to TRBJ1-2, with D maybe TRBD1 (6 bases). The CDR3 consists of 14 residues. From germline, CDR1 is MNHNY and CDR2 SVGAGI (reference sequence). The CDR3: CASSPGAGPYSYTL. Written as DNA, the CDR3 is TGTGCCAGCAGTCCGGGGGCGGGGCCCTATAGCTACACCCTC.

Remarks on this clonotype: Its ends do not fully match the called genes, so a read error is possible. The V and J genes are TRBV28 and TRBJ1-4; 8 nucleotides match TRBD1. The CDR3 extends over 15 amino acids. The germline gives CDR1 MDHEN, CDR2 SYDVKM. The CDR3 DNA reads as TGTGCCAACAGTTTTATAGACAGGGGAAATGAAAAGCTGTTTTTT. Encoded protein: CANSFIDRGNEKLFF.

The chain is built from TRBV5-5 and TRBJ2-3; D is ambiguous. CDR1 is SGHKS and CDR2 is YYEKEE in the germline V gene (reference sequence). Trimming cost V 6 bases and J 4 bases, with 18 bases left between them. The CDR3 extends over 15 amino acids. The CDR3 coding sequence is TGTGCCAGCAATCGGTGTGGAGAGCGACCAGATACGCAGTATTTT. Protein: CASNRCGERPDTQYF.

This clonotype was detected ten times or more. The V call is TRBV20-1, the J call TRBJ1-6; 7 bases map to TRBD1. This CDR3 region has 15 residues. The V segment lost 1 base and the J segment 7 bases; nucleotides outside the gene matches: 7. In germline, CDR1 is DFQATT, CDR2 SNEGSKA (reference sequence). As DNA, the CDR3 is TGCAGTGCTAGAGGCTTTGACAGGGTCAATTCACCCCTCCACTTT. Encoded protein: CSARGFDRVNSPLHF.

V usage is TRBV10-3 and J usage is TRBJ2-3; TRBD2 agrees at 10 bases. This CDR3 has 15 residues. From germline, CDR1 is ENHRY and CDR2 SYGVKD. V was clipped by 11 bases and J by 6 bases; unmatched bases: 14. CDR3 sequence (DNA): TGTGCCGCCCTTCCACTAGCGGGATGGCCTGATACGCAGTATTTT. Amino acids: CAALPLAGWPDTQYF.

On this clonotype itself: One junction end disagrees with the germline gene, perhaps due to a read error. V and J are TRBV29-1 and TRBJ2-3; no clear D gene. CDR1 and CDR2 (germline): SQVTM, ANQGSEA. The CDR3 runs to 13 residues. CDR3 residues: CSVEGIVTVTQYF. DNA of the CDR3: TGCAGCGTTGAAGGGATAGTCACAGTTACGCAGTATTTT.

This clonotype has ten or more counts. This sequence joins TRBV19 and TRBJ2-7; no firm D call. V lost 5 bases, J lost 2 bases, and 16 bases lay in between. Germline V gene data show CDR1 as LNHDA and CDR2 as SQIVND (reference sequence). The CDR3 covers 15 residues. As DNA, the CDR3 is TGTGCCAGTAGTGCATCCTTCGTAGTAGCCTACGAGCAGTACTTC. It specifies CASSASFVVAYEQYF.

Comments on this clonotype: The junction departs from germline at one end; a sequencing error may be responsible. The rearrangement uses TRBV6-1 and TRBJ2-2, with D possibly TRBD2 on 6 matching bases. From germline, CDR1 is MNHNS and CDR2 SASEGT. The CDR3 is 15 amino acids. The CDR3 sequence: CANSELTGVTGELFF. As DNA, the CDR3 is TGTGCCAACAGTGAACTAACGGGAGTCACCGGGGAGCTGTTTTTT.

In the case of this clonotype: One junction end does not reproduce the germline sequence, and a read error may be involved. The V and J genes are TRBV6-1 and TRBJ2-2, with D unresolved. This CDR3 spans 12 amino acids. Per the germline V gene, CDR1 is MNHNS and CDR2 is SASEGT. CDR3 nucleotides: TGTACCAGCCCTAAATCCACCGGGGAGCTGTTTTTT. Amino acid sequence: CTSPKSTGELFF.

This clonotype was counted between two and nine times. This chain uses TRBV27 with TRBJ2-2, with D uncertain. V was pared by 6 bases and J by 8 bases, with 13 bases between. Per germline, CDR1 MNHEY and CDR2 SMNVEV (reference sequence). The CDR3 totals 13 residues. Here the CDR3 reads CASSQNLRGELFF. In nucleotides, the CDR3 is TGTGCCAGCAGCCAGAATCTCAGAGGGGAGCTGTTTTTT.

With respect to this clonotype: Germline is not matched at one junction end, which may reflect a read error. The chain recombines TRBV7-9 with TRBJ1-1; TRBD1 matches 7 bases. The CDR3 sequence is 15 residues long. Germline CDR1 and CDR2: SEHNR and FQNEAQ (reference sequence). DNA of the CDR3: TGTGCCAGCAGCTTCAGGGGGATGTGGGTCACTGTAGCTTTCTTT. Its translation is CASSFRGMWVTVAFF. Complete variable domain (other parts from reference TRBV7-9 and TRBJ1-1): DTGVSQNPRHKITKRGQNVTFRCDPISEHNRLYWYRQTLGQGPEFLTYFQNEAQLEKSRLLSDRFSAERPKGSFSTLEIQRTEQGDSAMYLCASSFRGMWVTVAFFGQGTRLTVV.

About this clonotype: Relative to the germline gene, one junction end is altered; a read error may explain this. This chain connects TRBV4-1 to TRBJ2-7, with 8 positions matching TRBD2. This CDR3 has 17 amino acids. Per germline, CDR1 MGHRA and CDR2 YSYEKL. As DNA, the CDR3 is TGTGCCAGCAGCCAACATCGGGTTGACGGGAGGGGATACGAGCAGTACTTC. Protein product: CASSQHRVDGRGYEQYF.

The V and J genes are TRBV6-5 and TRBJ2-7, with 7 bases aligning to TRBD2. The CDR3 covers 15 residues. CDR1 is MNHEY and CDR2 is SVGAGI in the germline V gene. CDR3 residues: CARGYSRRETAEQYF. The CDR3 nucleotides are TGTGCTAGAGGTTACTCGAGGCGGGAGACGGCCGAGCAGTACTTC.

This clonotype was found once. Because the CDR3 is missing its conserved closing phenylalanine or tryptophan, this is likely a read error. The V call is TRBV29-1, the J call TRBJ1-5; D is possibly TRBD1 (5 bases). Germline lookup yields CDR1 SQVTM and CDR2 ANQGSEA. There are 15 residues in the CDR3. CDR3 residues: CSARCTGSEDQPQHY. CDR3 bases: TGTAGCGCTCGCTGTACAGGTTCCGAGGATCAGCCCCAGCATTAT.

J is TRBJ2-7 and V is TRBV7-9; D is perhaps TRBD2 (7 bases). CDR3 length equals 14 residues. CDR1 is SEHNR and CDR2 is FQNEAQ in the germline V gene (reference sequence). Deletions cut 4 bases from V and 12 bases from J, with 22 bases between. The CDR3: CASSSLTGGTERYF. The CDR3 DNA reads TGTGCCAGCAGCTCCCTCACGGGGGGCACCGAACGGTACTTC. The full variable domain, its missing parts supplied by reference TRBV7-9 and TRBJ2-7, is DTGVSQNPRHKITKRGQNVTFRCDPISEHNRLYWYRQTLGQGPEFLTYFQNEAQLEKSRLLSDRFSAERPKGSFSTLEIQRTEQGDSAMYLCASSSLTGGTERYFGPGTRLTVT.